A selection of T cell receptor beta chains follows, all from one sample in a study of blood T cell repertoires in COVID-19. Sequencing used immunoSEQ multiplex PCR; TCRdb keeps in-frame clones, though not all of them. The sample includes around 76,000 clones, more than 70% seen only once; the top ten take roughly 5%. The source material was peripheral blood. Receptor source: a man aged 80 or over with acute or convalescent COVID-19. The CDR3 runs from the conserved cysteine through the conserved F or W. The D gene is left open where the match is weak. Rows may omit the clone size; those that give it use once, few, many or a size class.

v_gene,j_gene,abundance,d_gene,CDR3aa,CDR3nt
TRBV11-2,TRBJ2-1,once,TRBD2,CASSLEKRGAYSSYNEQFF,TGTGCCAGCAGCTTAGAAAAGCGGGGGGCTTACAGCTCCTACAATGAGCAGTTCTTC
TRBV6-5,TRBJ1-3,-,-,CASSSSEPGIRDTIYF,TGTGCCAGCAGTTCCTCGGAGCCGGGTATCCGGGACACCATATATTTT
TRBV27,TRBJ1-2,-,-,CASSPRQGNYGYTF,TGTGCCAGCAGTCCCCGCCAGGGGAACTATGGCTACACCTTC
TRBV28,TRBJ1-4,once,TRBD1,CASRTTGAGNEKLFF,TGTGCCAGCAGGACCACAGGGGCCGGAAATGAAAAACTGTTTTTT
TRBV7-3,TRBJ1-6,-,-,CASSLEGPHSPLHF,TGTGCCAGCAGCTTGGAGGGGCCCCATTCACCCCTCCACTTT
TRBV10-1,TRBJ2-1,-,TRBD2,CASNNGRSYNEQFF,TGCGCCAGCAACAACGGGAGGTCCTACAATGAGCAGTTCTTC
TRBV18,TRBJ2-1,-,TRBD1,CASSPPDRGRNEQFF,TGTGCCAGCTCACCACCGGACAGGGGAAGGAATGAGCAGTTCTTC
TRBV10-3,TRBJ2-2,once,TRBD1,CAISKGAGGELFF,TGTGCCATCAGCAAGGGGGCGGGCGGGGAGCTGTTTTTT
TRBV6-5,TRBJ1-5,-,-,CASKDRVYSNQPQHF,TGTGCCAGCAAAGACAGAGTCTATAGCAATCAGCCCCAGCATTTT
TRBV5-4,TRBJ1-1,-,-,CASSLSTATLAEAFF,TGTGCCAGCAGCTTATCGACAGCAACTCTGGCTGAAGCTTTCTTT
TRBV29-1,TRBJ2-3,-,-,CSAKPPPGGPEYF,TGCAGCGCTAAGCCCCCCCCAGGGGGGCCGGAGTATTTT
TRBV5-1,TRBJ2-3,-,TRBD2,CASSSGIAGQADTQYF,TGCGCCAGCAGCTCGGGCATAGCGGGGCAGGCAGATACGCAGTATTTT
TRBV5-1,TRBJ1-1,-,TRBD1,CAGTGIANTEAFF,TGCGCCGGGACAGGGATAGCGAACACTGAAGCTTTCTTT
TRBV18,TRBJ1-2,-,TRBD1,CASSPGTGRANYGYTF,TGTGCCAGCTCACCCGGGACAGGGAGAGCTAACTATGGCTACACCTTC
TRBV28,TRBJ1-4,-,-,CASSPTRARGNEKLFF,TGTGCCAGCAGTCCCACCAGGGCCCGGGGGAATGAAAAACTGTTTTTT
TRBV6-5,TRBJ1-2,-,-,CASSRPGLPNYGYTF,TGTGCCAGCAGTCGACCGGGACTTCCTAACTATGGCTACACCTTC
TRBV19,TRBJ2-7,-,TRBD1,CASSPQGQSSYEQYF,TGTGCCAGTAGTCCCCAGGGACAGAGCTCCTACGAGCAGTACTTC
TRBV24-1,TRBJ2-7,-,TRBD1,CATSMGQGSYEQYF,TGTGCCACCAGTATGGGACAGGGATCCTACGAGCAGTACTTC
TRBV7-2,TRBJ2-1,once,TRBD2,CASSFFRDYPNEQFF,TGTGCCAGCAGCTTTTTTCGGGACTATCCCAATGAGCAGTTCTTC
TRBV7-2,TRBJ1-4,-,-,CASSLGPSGEKLFF,TGTGCCAGCAGCTTAGGCCCCTCGGGAGAAAAACTGTTTTTT
TRBV5-6,TRBJ1-6,-,TRBD1,CASSLSRGLGTYNSPLHF,TGTGCCAGCAGCTTGAGTAGGGGGCTAGGGACCTATAATTCACCCCTCCACTTT
TRBV6-5,TRBJ1-2,-,-,CASSRKGDGYTF,TGTGCCAGCAGTCGGAAGGGAGATGGCTACACCTTC
TRBV3-1/TRBV3-2,TRBJ2-2,-,TRBD2,CASSQGPPSAGGNTGELFF,TGTGCCAGCAGCCAAGGACCTCCCTCGGCGGGAGGGAACACCGGGGAGCTGTTTTTT
TRBV27,TRBJ2-7,-,TRBD2,CASRFTVGGTSGVYEQYF,TGTGCCAGCAGGTTTACAGTTGGAGGGACTAGCGGGGTGTACGAGCAGTACTTC
TRBV30,TRBJ2-3,-,-,CAWSHKGLASDTQYF,TGTGCCTGGAGTCACAAGGGCCTAGCATCGGATACGCAGTATTTT
TRBV10-3,TRBJ2-7,-,TRBD2,CAISDGREASYEQYF,TGTGCCATCAGTGACGGGCGGGAGGCTTCTTACGAGCAGTACTTC
TRBV18,TRBJ1-3,-,TRBD1,CASSPPGQGPGNTIYF,TGTGCCAGCTCACCCCCGGGACAGGGACCTGGAAACACCATATATTTT
TRBV9,TRBJ1-1,-,TRBD1,CASSLRTGEAFF,TGTGCCAGCAGCCTACGGACAGGGGAAGCTTTCTTT
TRBV5-4,TRBJ2-1,-,TRBD2,CASSLTSGEHNEQFF,TGTGCCAGCAGCTTGACTAGCGGGGAGCACAATGAGCAGTTCTTC
TRBV13,TRBJ2-2,-,-,CASSVEGELFF,TGTGCCAGCAGCGTGGAGGGGGAGCTGTTTTTT
TRBV11-2,TRBJ2-3,-,TRBD2,CASSPYSGRAMITQYF,TGTGCCAGCAGCCCATATAGCGGGAGGGCCATGATCACGCAGTATTTT
TRBV18,TRBJ2-1,-,TRBD2,CASSGTSKNEQFF,TGTGCCAGCTCGGGGACTAGCAAGAATGAGCAGTTCTTC
TRBV19,TRBJ1-4,few,TRBD1,CASRDRVEEKLFF,TGTGCCAGTAGGGACAGGGTGGAAGAAAAACTGTTTTTT
TRBV2,TRBJ1-6,-,-,CASSPRVPYNSPLHF,TGTGCCAGCAGTCCCAGGGTACCCTATAATTCACCCCTCCACTTT
TRBV19,TRBJ2-3,-,TRBD2,CASSQGTSGAGTDTQYF,TGTGCCAGTAGTCAAGGGACTAGCGGGGCGGGTACAGATACGCAGTATTTT
TRBV7-2,TRBJ1-4,-,TRBD1,CASSSRDRSPSTNEKLFF,TGTGCCAGCAGCTCCCGGGACAGGAGCCCATCAACTAATGAAAAACTGTTTTTT
TRBV5-1,TRBJ1-6,once,-,CASSLVLNREDSPLHF,TGCGCCAGCAGCTTGGTGTTAAACAGGGAAGATTCACCCCTCCACTTT
TRBV7-2,TRBJ2-1,-,TRBD1,CASSLSTGAPYNEQFF,TGTGCCAGCAGCTTGTCGACAGGGGCCCCCTACAATGAGCAGTTCTTC
TRBV7-9,TRBJ2-7,-,TRBD1,CASSSPARGRSYEQYF,TGTGCCAGCAGCTCCCCGGCGAGGGGGCGCTCCTACGAGCAGTACTTC
TRBV11-2,TRBJ1-4,-,-,CASAEGGPNEKLFF,TGTGCCAGCGCGGAGGGCGGCCCTAATGAAAAACTGTTTTTT
TRBV18,TRBJ2-1,-,TRBD2,CASSPSQPLAGDPEQFF,TGTGCCAGCTCACCATCCCAGCCGCTAGCGGGAGACCCTGAGCAGTTCTTC
TRBV7-6,TRBJ2-7,-,-,CASSPTTSGEGQYF,TGTGCCAGCAGCCCGACGACTAGTGGGGAAGGACAGTACTTC
TRBV7-9,TRBJ2-2,-,TRBD1,CASSSRTGTNTGELFF,TGTGCCAGCAGCTCCCGGACAGGGACCAACACCGGGGAGCTGTTTTTT